This T cell receptor (beta chain) was sequenced during a study of T cells in Graves' hyperthyroidism and ophthalmopathy. TCR beta CDR3 region amplification was performed from RNA transcripts. RT-PCR in the first round (using the HTBI primer set) targeted the TCR CDR3. TCRdb re-called the multiplex PCR reads with MiXCR, one entry per CDR3 protein. Found here are about 410,000 distinct CDR3 sequences, about 15% of them singletons; the top ten hold around 20%. Exclusion of patients followed from uncontrolled infection, other autoimmune disease, pregnancy or lactation. Diagnosis relied on clinical symptoms, serum thyroxine and TRAb, thyroid ultrasound and orbital computed tomography. This clonotype was found many times. In germline, CDR1 is KGHSH, CDR2 LQKENI. The CDR3 spans 12 residues. V lost 8 bases to trimming and J lost 2 bases, with 9 bases between them.

This sequence joins TRBV18 and TRBJ2-5; D gene uncertain. This TCR was recovered from a woman in her 30s with Graves' ophthalmopathy. The specimen sequenced was blood. Here the CDR3 reads CASSLGQETQYF. The CDR3, as DNA: TGTGCCAGCAGCCTTGGGCAAGAGACCCAGTACTTC. Full variable domain (outside the CDR3, taken from reference TRBV18 and TRBJ2-5): NAGVMQNPRHLVRRRGQEARLRCSPMKGHSHVYWYRQLPEEGLKFMVYLQKENIIDESGMPKERFSAEFPKEGPSILRIQQVVRGDSAAYFCASSLGQETQYFGPGTRLLVL.